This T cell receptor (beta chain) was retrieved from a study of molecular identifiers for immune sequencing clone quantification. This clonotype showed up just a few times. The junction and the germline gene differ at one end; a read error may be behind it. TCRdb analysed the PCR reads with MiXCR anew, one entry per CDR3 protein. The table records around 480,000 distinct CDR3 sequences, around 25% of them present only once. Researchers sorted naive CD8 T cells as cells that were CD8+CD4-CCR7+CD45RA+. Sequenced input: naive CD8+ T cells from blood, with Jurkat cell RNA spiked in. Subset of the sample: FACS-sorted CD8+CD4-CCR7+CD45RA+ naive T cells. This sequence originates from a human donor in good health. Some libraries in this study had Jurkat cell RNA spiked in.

The CDR3 is CASSSISSRPDAQYF. The CDR3, as DNA: TGTGCCAGCAGTTCCATTTCTAGCCGCCCAGATGCGCAGTATTTT. V usage is TRBV28 and J usage is TRBJ2-3; D possibly corresponds to TRBD2 (5 bases). Germline lookup yields CDR1 MDHEN and CDR2 SYDVKM. The CDR3 runs to 15 residues.